Below are 14 T cell receptor beta chains sequenced from a single sample in a study of PD-1 blockade in classical Hodgkin lymphoma. Clones were read by immunoSEQ multiplex PCR, and TCRdb kept only the in-frame ones, dropping some. The table shows 40,000 to 45,000 clones, with more than 70% occurring only once. Brentuximab vedotin exposure varied among the patients, all of whom had relapsed after autologous stem cell transplantation. The sequenced sample was peripheral blood mononuclear cells (PBMCs), obtained at baseline. Receptor source: a human donor with classical Hodgkin lymphoma.

The V call is TRBV7-8, the J call TRBJ1-4; no definite D call. The V end was cut by 5 bases, the J end by 8 bases, with 6 bases between. The CDR3 covers 11 residues. CDR1 and CDR2 (germline): SGHVS, FQNEAQ. CDR3 region: CASSASEKLFF. The CDR3 nucleotides are TGTGCCAGCAGCGCCTCGGAAAAACTGTTTTTT.

The rearrangement uses TRBV7-9 and TRBJ1-1; D unresolved. Germline values: CDR1 SEHNR, CDR2 FQNEAQ (reference sequence). Trimming stripped 8 bases from V and 5 bases from J, with 15 bases between. The CDR3 covers 13 residues. Here the CDR3 DNA reads TGTGCCAGCCGGCGGGGTCTGGTTACTGAAGCTTTCTTT. Translated, it gives CASRRGLVTEAFF. The full variable domain, with the rest looked up from reference TRBV7-9 and TRBJ1-1, is DTGVSQNPRHKITKRGQNVTFRCDPISEHNRLYWYRQTLGQGPEFLTYFQNEAQLEKSRLLSDRFSAERPKGSFSTLEIQRTEQGDSAMYLCASRRGLVTEAFFGQGTRLTVV.

In nucleotides, the CDR3 is TGTGCCAGCAGTGGAGGACGGACAGCCACCCAGTACTTC. Translation: CASSGGRTATQYF. The V and J genes are TRBV27 and TRBJ2-5; tentative D call: TRBD1 (6 bases). The CDR3 consists of 13 residues. Germline CDR1 MNHEY, CDR2 SMNVEV (reference sequence). Trimming stripped 5 bases from V and 8 bases from J, with 15 bases between.

The chain has TRBV4-3 and TRBJ2-7; D not certain. Germline CDR1 and CDR2: LGHNA and YSLEER. The CDR3 spans 14 residues. V lost 0 bases, J lost 3 bases, and 9 bases lay in between. CDR3 sequence reads: CASSQDRNYYEQYF. The CDR3 bases are TGCGCCAGCAGCCAAGATAGGAACTACTACGAGCAGTACTTC.

There are a few counts of this clone. V usage is TRBV9 and J usage is TRBJ1-2; 7 nucleotides align to TRBD1. The germline V gene has CDR1 SGDLS and CDR2 YYNGEE. V shed 6 bases, J shed 5 bases, and the junction held 7 bases outside the gene matches. This CDR3 has 13 residues. The CDR3, as DNA: TGTGCCAGCAAGACGACAGGGAAGTATGGCTACACCTTC. Translated: CASKTTGKYGYTF.

The rearrangement uses TRBV5-6 and TRBJ1-5; 9 positions match TRBD1. This CDR3 region has 14 residues. V lost 4 bases and J lost 5; bases outside the gene matches: 4. Germline V gives CDR1 SGHDT, CDR2 YYEEEE. In DNA, the CDR3 is TGTGCCAGCAGCCCGGGACAGGGAGATCAGCCCCAGCATTTT. Amino acid sequence: CASSPGQGDQPQHF.

This clone was observed a single time. J is TRBJ1-1 and V is TRBV7-9; D not certain. Per the germline V gene, CDR1 is SEHNR and CDR2 is FQNEAQ (reference sequence). The germline V and J ends were trimmed by 4 bases and 6 bases, with 9 bases remaining between them. This CDR3 spans 12 amino acids. The chain's CDR3 is CASSSLVSEAFF. The CDR3, as DNA: TGTGCCAGCAGCTCCCTAGTCTCTGAAGCTTTCTTT.

V usage is TRBV7-2 and J usage is TRBJ1-3; D not resolved. Germline loops: CDR1 SGHTA, CDR2 FQGNSA. The CDR3 loop spans 13 amino acids. V lost 5 bases, J lost 9 bases, and 14 bases lay in between. The CDR3 loop is CASSAGPGGTIYF. The CDR3 bases are TGTGCCAGCAGCGCCGGCCCGGGAGGCACCATATATTTT.

J is TRBJ2-5 and V is TRBV7-2, with D perhaps TRBD1 or TRBD2 (5 bases each). Germline lookup yields CDR1 SGHTA and CDR2 FQGNSA. The V end was cut by 5 bases, the J end by 5 bases, with 18 bases between. The CDR3 has 15 residues. Here the CDR3 reads CASSGGRGDVETQYF. CDR3 bases: TGTGCCAGCAGCGGGGGTCGGGGCGATGTGGAGACCCAGTACTTC.

The chain has TRBV20-1 and TRBJ2-1, with TRBD2 as a possible D gene (6 bases). Trimming removed 5 bases from V and 8 bases from J, with 10 bases in between. This CDR3 is built from 11 residues. Per germline, CDR1 DFQATT and CDR2 SNEGSKA (reference sequence). CDR3 coding DNA: TGCAGTGCTTCTTCTAGCGATGAGCAGTTCTTC. It translates to CSASSSDEQFF.

CDR3 coding DNA: TGTGCCAGCAGTGTGGACCGTTCCTCTGGAAACACCATATATTTT. This encodes CASSVDRSSGNTIYF. The V call is TRBV6-5, the J call TRBJ1-3, with D uncertain. Trimming took off 5 bases at V and 0 bases at J, with 11 bases between the two ends. CDR1 is MNHEY, CDR2 SVGAGI, per germline. The CDR3 totals 15 residues.

The CDR3 bases are TGTGCCAGCAGCCCGCTACCCGGGGACCCTACTTCCACCGGGGAGCTGTTTTTT. Translating gives CASSPLPGDPTSTGELFF. The chain is built from TRBV7-7 and TRBJ2-2; perhaps D is TRBD1 or TRBD2 (5 bases each). V gave up 5 bases and J gave up 4 bases, with 23 bases separating them. Germline CDR1 is SSHAT and CDR2 is FNYEAQ (reference sequence). The CDR3 covers 18 residues.

The chain carries TRBV7-3 and TRBJ1-3; D is unresolved. In germline, CDR1 is SGHTA, CDR2 FQGTGA. This CDR3 is 13 amino acids long. The V end lost 1 base, the J end lost 2 bases, and 3 bases lay between the germline ends. Written as DNA, the CDR3 is TGTGCCAGCAGCTTAAACACTGGAAACACCATATATTTT. It codes for CASSLNTGNTIYF. The whole variable domain, filled in from reference TRBV7-3 and TRBJ1-3, reads GAGVSQTPSNKVTEKGKYVELRCDPISGHTALYWYRQSLGQGPEFLIYFQGTGAADDSGLPNDRFFAVRPEGSVSTLKIQRTERGDSAVYLCASSLNTGNTIYFGEGSWLTVV.

The chain joins TRBV4-1 to TRBJ2-5; D gene ambiguous. V lost 4 bases, J lost 2 bases, and 8 bases lay in between. CDR3 length: 13 amino acids. In germline, CDR1 is MGHRA, CDR2 YSYEKL. Here the CDR3 DNA reads TGCGCCAGCAGCCTCGGGCAGCAAGAGACCCAGTACTTC. Encoded protein: CASSLGQQETQYF.